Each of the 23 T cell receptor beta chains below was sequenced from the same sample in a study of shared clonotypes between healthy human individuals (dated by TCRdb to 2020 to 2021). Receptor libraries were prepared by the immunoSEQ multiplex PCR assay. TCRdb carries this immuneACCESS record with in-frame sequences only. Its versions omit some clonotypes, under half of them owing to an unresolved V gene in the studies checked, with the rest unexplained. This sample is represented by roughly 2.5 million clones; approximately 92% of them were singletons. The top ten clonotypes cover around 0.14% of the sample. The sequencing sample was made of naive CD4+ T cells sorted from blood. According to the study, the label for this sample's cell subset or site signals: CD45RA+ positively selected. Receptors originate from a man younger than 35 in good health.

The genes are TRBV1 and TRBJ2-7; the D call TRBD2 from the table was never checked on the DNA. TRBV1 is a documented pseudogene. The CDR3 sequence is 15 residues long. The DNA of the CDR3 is TGCACCAGCAGCCAAGTGAGGGAGGGCATCCACGAGCAGTACTTC. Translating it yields CTSSQVREGIHEQYF.

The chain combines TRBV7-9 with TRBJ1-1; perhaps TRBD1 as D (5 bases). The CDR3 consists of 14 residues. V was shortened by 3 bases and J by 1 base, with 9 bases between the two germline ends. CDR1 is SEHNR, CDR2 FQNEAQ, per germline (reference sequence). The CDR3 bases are TGTGCCAGCAGCTTCGGGGCTGGGAACACTGAAGCTTTCTTT. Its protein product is CASSFGAGNTEAFF.

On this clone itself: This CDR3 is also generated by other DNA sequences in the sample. The CDR3 region has the DNA TGTGCCAGTAGTACCGGCGGAGGCTACGAGCAGTACTTC. Translation gives CASSTGGGYEQYF. The chain joins TRBV19 to TRBJ2-7; TRBD2 might be the D (5 bases). Germline loops: CDR1 LNHDA, CDR2 SQIVND (reference sequence). The V end was cut by 4 bases, the J end by 3 bases, with 10 bases between. The CDR3 extends over 13 amino acids.

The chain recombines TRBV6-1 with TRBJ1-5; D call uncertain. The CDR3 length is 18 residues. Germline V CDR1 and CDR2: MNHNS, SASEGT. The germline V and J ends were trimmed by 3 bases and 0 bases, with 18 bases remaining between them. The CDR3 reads CASSEWQAKGYSNQPQHF. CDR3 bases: TGTGCCAGCAGTGAGTGGCAGGCTAAGGGTTATAGCAATCAGCCCCAGCATTTT.

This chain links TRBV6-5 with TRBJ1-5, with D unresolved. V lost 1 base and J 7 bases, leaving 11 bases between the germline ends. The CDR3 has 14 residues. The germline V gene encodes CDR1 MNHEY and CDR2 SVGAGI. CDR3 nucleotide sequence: TGTGCCAGCAGTTACTGGAAAGAGGGACAGCCCCAGCATTTT. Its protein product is CASSYWKEGQPQHF.

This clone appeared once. The CDR3 reads CASSDFNEQFF. CDR3 nucleotide sequence: TGTGCCAGCAGTGACTTTAATGAGCAGTTCTTC. The rearrangement links TRBV6-4 to TRBJ2-1, with unresolved D. The CDR3 runs 11 residues. V was trimmed by 1 base and J by 7 bases, leaving 2 bases between them. Germline-derived CDR1 and CDR2 are MRHNA and SNTAGT.

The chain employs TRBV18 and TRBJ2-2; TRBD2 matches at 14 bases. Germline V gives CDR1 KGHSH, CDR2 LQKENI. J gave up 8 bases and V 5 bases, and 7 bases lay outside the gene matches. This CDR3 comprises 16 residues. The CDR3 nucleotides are TGTGCCAGCTCATCGGGACTAGCGGGAGTAGGAGGGGAGCTGTTTTTT. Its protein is CASSSGLAGVGGELFF.

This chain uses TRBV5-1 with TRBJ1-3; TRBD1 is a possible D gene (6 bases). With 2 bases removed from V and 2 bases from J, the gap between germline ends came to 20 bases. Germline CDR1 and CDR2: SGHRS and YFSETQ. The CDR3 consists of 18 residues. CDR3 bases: TGCGCCAGCAGCTTAGACGCGGACAGATTGAGAGCTGGAAACACCATATATTTT. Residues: CASSLDADRLRAGNTIYF.

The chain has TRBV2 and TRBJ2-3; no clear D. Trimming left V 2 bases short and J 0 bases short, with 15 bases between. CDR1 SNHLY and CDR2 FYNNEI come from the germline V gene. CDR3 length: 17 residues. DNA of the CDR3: TGTGCCAGCAGTGAACAAACTCTGTCCTCTAGCACAGATACGCAGTATTTT. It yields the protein CASSEQTLSSSTDTQYF.

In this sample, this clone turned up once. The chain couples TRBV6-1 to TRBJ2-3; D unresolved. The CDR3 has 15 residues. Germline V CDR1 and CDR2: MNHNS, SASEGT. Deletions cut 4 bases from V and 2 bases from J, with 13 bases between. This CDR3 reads CASSVVLSLTDTQYF. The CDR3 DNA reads TGTGCCAGCAGTGTGGTTTTGTCGCTCACAGATACGCAGTATTTT.

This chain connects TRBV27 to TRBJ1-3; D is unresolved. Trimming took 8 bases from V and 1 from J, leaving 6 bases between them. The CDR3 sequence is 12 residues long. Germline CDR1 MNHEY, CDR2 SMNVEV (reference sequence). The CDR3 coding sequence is TGTGCCAGCTACGGGTCTGGAAACACCATATATTTT. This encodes CASYGSGNTIYF.

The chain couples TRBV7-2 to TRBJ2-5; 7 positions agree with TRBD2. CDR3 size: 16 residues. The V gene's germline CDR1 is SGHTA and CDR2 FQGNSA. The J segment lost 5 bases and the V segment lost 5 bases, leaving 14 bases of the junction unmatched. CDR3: CASSPRVLAAVETQYF. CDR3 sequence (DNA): TGTGCCAGCAGCCCAAGGGTCCTAGCGGCGGTCGAGACCCAGTACTTC.

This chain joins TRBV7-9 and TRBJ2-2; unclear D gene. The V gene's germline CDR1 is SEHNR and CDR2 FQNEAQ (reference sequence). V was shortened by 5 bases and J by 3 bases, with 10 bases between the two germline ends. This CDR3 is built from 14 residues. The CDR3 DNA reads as TGTGCCAGCAGCGTTGTCTGGGACACCGGGGAGCTGTTTTTT. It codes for CASSVVWDTGELFF.

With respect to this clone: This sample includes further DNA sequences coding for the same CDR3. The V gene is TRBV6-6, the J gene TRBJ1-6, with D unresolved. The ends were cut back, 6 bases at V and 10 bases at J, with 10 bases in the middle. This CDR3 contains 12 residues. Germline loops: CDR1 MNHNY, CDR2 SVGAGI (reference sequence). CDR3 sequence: CASSSLGSPLHF. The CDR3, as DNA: TGTGCCAGCAGCTCCCTTGGCTCACCCCTCCACTTT.

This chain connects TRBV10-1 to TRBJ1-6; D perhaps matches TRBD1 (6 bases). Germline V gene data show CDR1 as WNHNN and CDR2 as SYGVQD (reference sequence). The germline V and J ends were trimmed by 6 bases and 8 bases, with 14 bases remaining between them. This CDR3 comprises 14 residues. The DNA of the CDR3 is TGCGCCAGCAGCTCAGACAGGAGGGATTCACCCCTCCACTTT. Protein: CASSSDRRDSPLHF.

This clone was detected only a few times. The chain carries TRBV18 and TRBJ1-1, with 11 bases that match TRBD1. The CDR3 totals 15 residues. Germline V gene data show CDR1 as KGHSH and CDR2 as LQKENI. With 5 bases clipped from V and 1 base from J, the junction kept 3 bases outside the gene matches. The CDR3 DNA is TGTGCCAGCTCAGACGGGACAGGGGGGAACACTGAAGCTTTCTTT. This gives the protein CASSDGTGGNTEAFF.

In DNA, the CDR3 is TGTGCCAGCCCGGCAGGGCTCAACACTGAAGCTTTCTTT. It encodes CASPAGLNTEAFF. The chain joins TRBV6-1 to TRBJ1-1; maybe TRBD1 (5 bases). The germline CDR1 and CDR2 sequences are MNHNS and SASEGT. V dropped 8 bases and J dropped 2 bases, with 12 bases sitting between them. CDR3 length: 13 amino acids.

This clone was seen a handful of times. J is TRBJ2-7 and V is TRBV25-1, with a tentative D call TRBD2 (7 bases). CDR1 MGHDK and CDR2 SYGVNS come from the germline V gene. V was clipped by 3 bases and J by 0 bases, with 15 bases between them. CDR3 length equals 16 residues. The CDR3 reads CASSEGGGGSSYEQYF. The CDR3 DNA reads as TGTGCCAGCAGTGAGGGGGGAGGGGGGTCCTCCTACGAGCAGTACTTC.

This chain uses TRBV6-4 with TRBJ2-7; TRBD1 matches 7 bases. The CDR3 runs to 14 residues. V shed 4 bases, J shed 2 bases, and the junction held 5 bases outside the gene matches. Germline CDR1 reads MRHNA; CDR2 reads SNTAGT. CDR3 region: CASSVSGGPYEQYF. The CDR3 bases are TGTGCCAGCAGTGTCTCAGGGGGTCCCTACGAGCAGTACTTC.

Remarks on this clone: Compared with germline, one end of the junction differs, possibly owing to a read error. CDR3 region: CTSSFLRVIMNTEAFF. Here the CDR3 DNA reads TGTACCAGCAGCTTTCTTCGTGTGATTATGAACACTGAAGCTTTCTTT. V usage is TRBV5-4 and J usage is TRBJ1-1; D remains unclear. Germline V CDR1 and CDR2: SGHNT, YYREEE (reference sequence). The CDR3 sequence is 16 residues long.

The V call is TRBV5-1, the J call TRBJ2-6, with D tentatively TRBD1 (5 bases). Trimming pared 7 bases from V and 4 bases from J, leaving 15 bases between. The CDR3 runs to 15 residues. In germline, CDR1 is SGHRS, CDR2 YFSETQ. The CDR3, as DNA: TGCGCCAGCTCCATACAGGCTGCAGGGGCCAACGTCCTGACTTTC. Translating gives CASSIQAAGANVLTF.

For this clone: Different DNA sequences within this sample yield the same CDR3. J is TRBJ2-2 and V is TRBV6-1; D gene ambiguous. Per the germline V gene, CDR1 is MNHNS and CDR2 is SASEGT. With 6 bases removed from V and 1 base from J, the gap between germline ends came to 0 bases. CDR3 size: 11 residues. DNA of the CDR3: TGTGCCAGCAGGAACACCGGGGAGCTGTTTTTT. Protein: CASRNTGELFF.

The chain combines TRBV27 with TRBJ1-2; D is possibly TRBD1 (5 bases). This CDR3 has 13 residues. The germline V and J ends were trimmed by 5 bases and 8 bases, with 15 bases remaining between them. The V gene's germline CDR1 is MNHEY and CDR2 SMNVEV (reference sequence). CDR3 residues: CASSPGTAGGYTF. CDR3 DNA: TGTGCCAGCAGTCCAGGGACCGCTGGCGGCTACACCTTC.